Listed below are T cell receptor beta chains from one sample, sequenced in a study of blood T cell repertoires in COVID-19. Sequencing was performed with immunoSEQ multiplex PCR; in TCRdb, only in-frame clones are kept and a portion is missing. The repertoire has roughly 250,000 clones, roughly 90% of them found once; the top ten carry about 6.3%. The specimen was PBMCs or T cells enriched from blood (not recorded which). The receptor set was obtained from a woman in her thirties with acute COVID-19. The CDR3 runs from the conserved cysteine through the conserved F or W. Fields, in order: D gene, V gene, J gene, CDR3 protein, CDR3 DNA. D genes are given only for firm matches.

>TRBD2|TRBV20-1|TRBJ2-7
CSASGTSLYEQYF
TGCAGTGCTAGTGGGACTAGCCTATACGAGCAGTACTTC
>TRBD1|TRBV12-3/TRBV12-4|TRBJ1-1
CASSQGASAFF
TGTGCCAGCAGTCAGGGGGCGAGCGCTTTCTTT
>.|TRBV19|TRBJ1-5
CASSPALGQHQPQHF
TGTGCCAGTAGTCCCGCTTTGGGGCAGCATCAGCCCCAGCATTTT
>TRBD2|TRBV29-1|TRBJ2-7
CSVAIAGGPNEQYF
TGCAGCGTCGCTATAGCGGGAGGGCCCAACGAGCAGTACTTC
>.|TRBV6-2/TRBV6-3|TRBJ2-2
CASSRTGNTGELFF
TGTGCCAGCAGCCGAACAGGGAACACCGGGGAGCTGTTTTTT
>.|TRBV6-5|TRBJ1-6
CASSYGRQTYNSPLHF
TGTGCCAGCAGTTATGGCCGACAGACATATAATTCACCCCTCCACTTT
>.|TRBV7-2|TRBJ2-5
CASSLAAGRETQYF
TGTGCCAGCAGCTTAGCGGCAGGGAGGGAGACCCAGTACTTC
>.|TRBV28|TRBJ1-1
CATELSNTEAFF
TGTGCTACCGAACTTTCGAACACTGAAGCTTTCTTT
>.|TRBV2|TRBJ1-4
CASSVQQVSAGTGEKLFF
TGTGCCAGCAGCGTCCAACAGGTATCAGCGGGTACGGGCGAAAAACTGTTTTTT
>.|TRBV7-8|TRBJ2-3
CASSQDSGTQYF
TGTGCCAGCAGCCAAGACAGTGGTACGCAGTATTTT